The rows below give T cell receptor beta chains drawn from one sample of a study of blood T cell repertoires in COVID-19. Method: immunoSEQ multiplex PCR; TCRdb's copy keeps in-frame clones and lacks some. The table includes about 55,000 clones, roughly 90% detected once. Sequencing was carried out using peripheral blood. The receptors were gathered from a man in his 60s with active COVID-19. Each CDR3 is given with its conserved first and last residue. D genes are given only for firm matches. Only some rows state a clone size, as once, few, many or a class for expanded clones.

v_call: TRBV11-2
d_call: -
j_call: TRBJ2-7
clone_size: -
cdr3_aa: CASSLRTNTYEQYF
cdr3_nt: TGTGCCAGCAGCCTAAGGACTAACACCTACGAGCAGTACTTC

v_call: TRBV7-3
d_call: TRBD1
j_call: TRBJ1-1
clone_size: -
cdr3_aa: CASRWDRNTEAFF
cdr3_nt: TGTGCCAGCAGATGGGACAGGAACACTGAAGCTTTCTTT

v_call: TRBV3-1/TRBV3-2
d_call: -
j_call: TRBJ2-7
clone_size: few
cdr3_aa: CASSQIGQFYEQYF
cdr3_nt: TGTGCCAGCAGCCAAATTGGACAGTTTTACGAGCAGTACTTC

v_call: TRBV11-2
d_call: TRBD1
j_call: TRBJ1-2
clone_size: -
cdr3_aa: CASSLVGRGIYGYTF
cdr3_nt: TGTGCCAGCAGCTTAGTGGGCAGGGGGATCTATGGCTACACCTTC

v_call: TRBV7-9
d_call: TRBD2
j_call: TRBJ2-1
clone_size: few
cdr3_aa: CASSFASGRDSYNEQFF
cdr3_nt: TGTGCCAGCAGCTTCGCTAGCGGGAGGGATTCCTACAATGAGCAGTTCTTC

v_call: TRBV19
d_call: -
j_call: TRBJ2-1
clone_size: -
cdr3_aa: CASSILNPPLGEQFF
cdr3_nt: TGTGCCAGTAGTATATTGAACCCCCCACTCGGGGAGCAGTTCTTC

v_call: TRBV5-1
d_call: -
j_call: TRBJ2-7
clone_size: -
cdr3_aa: CASSLDGVYEQYF
cdr3_nt: TGCGCCAGCAGCTTGGACGGGGTGTACGAGCAGTACTTC

v_call: TRBV6-6
d_call: TRBD1
j_call: TRBJ2-7
clone_size: -
cdr3_aa: CASSAGTGGLEQYF
cdr3_nt: TGTGCCAGCAGTGCCGGGACAGGGGGCCTCGAGCAGTACTTC

v_call: TRBV3-1/TRBV3-2
d_call: -
j_call: TRBJ2-1
clone_size: -
cdr3_aa: CASRQGPYNEQFF
cdr3_nt: TGTGCCAGCAGACAGGGTCCCTACAATGAGCAGTTCTTC

v_call: TRBV3-1/TRBV3-2
d_call: TRBD2
j_call: TRBJ2-1
clone_size: -
cdr3_aa: CASSQVPSGSPEQFF
cdr3_nt: TGTGCCAGCAGCCAAGTGCCTAGCGGGAGTCCTGAGCAGTTCTTC

v_call: TRBV19
d_call: TRBD1
j_call: TRBJ1-5
clone_size: -
cdr3_aa: CASSIDLGQGRNQPQHF
cdr3_nt: TGTGCCAGTAGTATAGACCTGGGACAGGGAAGGAATCAGCCCCAGCATTTT

v_call: TRBV11-2
d_call: -
j_call: TRBJ1-1
clone_size: -
cdr3_aa: CASSLSVSEAFF
cdr3_nt: TGTGCCAGCAGCTTAAGCGTCAGCGAAGCTTTCTTT

v_call: TRBV7-3
d_call: TRBD2
j_call: TRBJ2-5
clone_size: few
cdr3_aa: CASSALAGGVETQYF
cdr3_nt: TGTGCCAGCAGCGCGCTAGCGGGAGGAGTCGAGACCCAGTACTTC

v_call: TRBV30
d_call: TRBD1
j_call: TRBJ2-7
clone_size: many
cdr3_aa: CAWRAQGVSYEQYF
cdr3_nt: TGTGCCTGGAGGGCCCAGGGGGTCTCCTACGAGCAGTACTTC

v_call: TRBV6-5
d_call: -
j_call: TRBJ1-2
clone_size: -
cdr3_aa: CASRAGGARGYTF
cdr3_nt: TGTGCCAGCAGAGCGGGGGGGGCGCGGGGCTACACCTTC

v_call: TRBV7-3
d_call: -
j_call: TRBJ2-5
clone_size: -
cdr3_aa: CASSAERGETQYF
cdr3_nt: TGTGCCAGCAGCGCGGAGAGGGGGGAGACCCAGTACTTC

v_call: TRBV18
d_call: TRBD1
j_call: TRBJ1-5
clone_size: few
cdr3_aa: CASSRQGADQPQHF
cdr3_nt: TGTGCCAGCTCAAGACAGGGGGCCGATCAGCCCCAGCATTTT

v_call: TRBV3-1/TRBV3-2
d_call: TRBD1
j_call: TRBJ2-2
clone_size: -
cdr3_aa: CASSQERGQYTGELFF
cdr3_nt: TGTGCCAGCAGCCAAGAGAGGGGGCAGTACACCGGGGAGCTGTTTTTT

v_call: TRBV21-1
d_call: -
j_call: TRBJ2-5
clone_size: -
cdr3_aa: CASSTEAKRTQYF
cdr3_nt: TGTGCCAGCAGCACGGAAGCGAAGAGAACCCAGTACTTC

v_call: TRBV28
d_call: TRBD1
j_call: TRBJ2-5
clone_size: -
cdr3_aa: CASSLGTGGLETQYF
cdr3_nt: TGTGCCAGCAGTTTGGGGACAGGGGGCTTGGAGACCCAGTACTTC

v_call: TRBV6-5
d_call: TRBD1
j_call: TRBJ2-1
clone_size: -
cdr3_aa: CASSPQGEVYNEQFF
cdr3_nt: TGTGCCAGCAGTCCACAGGGGGAGGTATACAATGAGCAGTTCTTC

v_call: TRBV9
d_call: TRBD2
j_call: TRBJ2-2
clone_size: -
cdr3_aa: CASSAVAGVINTGELFF
cdr3_nt: TGTGCCAGCAGCGCTGTAGCGGGAGTAATAAACACCGGGGAGCTGTTTTTT

v_call: TRBV6-5
d_call: -
j_call: TRBJ2-1
clone_size: -
cdr3_aa: CASSYSEFGEQFF
cdr3_nt: TGTGCCAGCAGTTACTCGGAGTTTGGTGAGCAGTTCTTC

v_call: TRBV10-2
d_call: -
j_call: TRBJ2-2
clone_size: once
cdr3_aa: CASSKSRNTGELFF
cdr3_nt: TGCGCCAGCAGTAAGAGTAGGAACACCGGGGAGCTGTTTTTT

v_call: TRBV9
d_call: -
j_call: TRBJ2-1
clone_size: -
cdr3_aa: CASSVTAYNEQFF
cdr3_nt: TGTGCCAGCAGCGTAACAGCCTACAATGAGCAGTTCTTC

v_call: TRBV5-1
d_call: TRBD2
j_call: TRBJ2-1
clone_size: -
cdr3_aa: CASTIAGSAQQFF
cdr3_nt: TGCGCCAGCACAATAGCGGGTAGCGCTCAGCAGTTCTTC

v_call: TRBV5-1
d_call: TRBD1
j_call: TRBJ2-5
clone_size: -
cdr3_aa: CASSLALDRGAGKTQYF
cdr3_nt: TGCGCCAGCAGCTTGGCCTTGGACAGGGGAGCCGGAAAGACCCAGTACTTC

v_call: TRBV14
d_call: TRBD2
j_call: TRBJ2-7
clone_size: -
cdr3_aa: CASSQGLGAYEQYF
cdr3_nt: TGTGCCAGCAGCCAGGGACTAGGGGCCTACGAGCAGTACTTC

v_call: TRBV7-3
d_call: -
j_call: TRBJ2-6
clone_size: -
cdr3_aa: CASSLTRGAGANVLTF
cdr3_nt: TGTGCCAGCAGCTTAACTCGGGGGGCCGGGGCCAACGTCCTGACTTTC

v_call: TRBV2
d_call: TRBD1
j_call: TRBJ2-1
clone_size: -
cdr3_aa: CASRSGQGANEQFF
cdr3_nt: TGTGCCAGCCGATCTGGACAGGGGGCCAATGAGCAGTTCTTC

v_call: TRBV6-6
d_call: -
j_call: TRBJ1-4
clone_size: -
cdr3_aa: CASRPDSDEKLFF
cdr3_nt: TGTGCCAGCAGGCCGGACAGTGACGAAAAACTGTTTTTT

v_call: TRBV6-6
d_call: TRBD2
j_call: TRBJ2-7
clone_size: -
cdr3_aa: CASSYETSSVEQYF
cdr3_nt: TGTGCCAGCAGTTACGAGACTAGCTCGGTCGAGCAGTACTTC

v_call: TRBV27
d_call: -
j_call: TRBJ2-7
clone_size: -
cdr3_aa: CASSLAGLGYEQYF
cdr3_nt: TGTGCCAGCAGTTTAGCGGGCCTGGGGTACGAGCAGTACTTC

v_call: TRBV11-2
d_call: -
j_call: TRBJ2-2
clone_size: -
cdr3_aa: CASSLGTTNTGELFF
cdr3_nt: TGTGCCAGCAGCCTTGGGACAACGAACACCGGGGAGCTGTTTTTT

v_call: TRBV7-3
d_call: TRBD2
j_call: TRBJ2-1
clone_size: -
cdr3_aa: CASSLMGGRAYNEQFF
cdr3_nt: TGTGCCAGCAGCTTAATGGGCGGGAGGGCGTACAATGAGCAGTTCTTC

v_call: TRBV6-6
d_call: -
j_call: TRBJ1-2
clone_size: -
cdr3_aa: CASSYRGGNYGYTF
cdr3_nt: TGTGCCAGCAGTTACAGGGGAGGAAACTATGGCTACACCTTC

v_call: TRBV7-8
d_call: TRBD2
j_call: TRBJ2-1
clone_size: once
cdr3_aa: CASSLGGGEKQFF
cdr3_nt: TGTGCCAGCAGCTTAGGGGGGGGTGAGAAGCAGTTCTTC

v_call: TRBV3-1/TRBV3-2
d_call: -
j_call: TRBJ1-3
clone_size: -
cdr3_aa: CASSPGTDWTVISGNTIYF
cdr3_nt: TGTGCCAGCAGCCCCGGCACAGATTGGACAGTGATCTCTGGAAACACCATATATTTT

v_call: TRBV6-2/TRBV6-3
d_call: -
j_call: TRBJ1-2
clone_size: few
cdr3_aa: CASSQQGKGRGVGYTF
cdr3_nt: TGTGCCAGCAGCCAACAGGGAAAAGGAAGAGGTGTCGGCTACACCTTC

v_call: TRBV12-5
d_call: -
j_call: TRBJ2-4
clone_size: once
cdr3_aa: CASATRGFKNIQYF
cdr3_nt: TGTGCTAGTGCCACCCGAGGGTTCAAAAACATTCAGTACTTC